The entry below describes one T cell receptor beta chain. The sample has other DNA sequences that encode this CDR3 too. This entry is derived from a study of OX40 agonist ivuxolimab in advanced cancers. The table came from immunoSEQ multiplex PCR; TCRdb's copy has only in-frame clones and leaves some out. Here the sample spans about 53,000 clones, over 75% being singletons. Deletions cut 2 bases from V and 6 bases from J, with 11 bases between. Germline V lookup: CDR1 GTSNPN, CDR2 SVGIG (reference sequence). The CDR3 totals 13 residues. V gene TRBV30 combines with J gene TRBJ1-5, with D unresolved. The receptor was isolated from an adult with an advanced solid tumor such as melanoma, head and neck, liver or kidney cancer. This sample comprised CD4+ or CD8+ T cells sorted from blood, obtained in a trial of the OX40 agonist ivuxolimab. DNA of the CDR3: TGTGCCTGGAGTAAAGGGAAAGGTCAGCCCCAGCATTTT. Translation gives CAWSKGKGQPQHF. The full variable domain, in which reference TRBV30 and TRBJ1-5 provide the parts outside the CDR3, is SQTIHQWPATLVQPVGSPLSLECTVEGTSNPNLYWYRQAAGRGLQLLFYSVGIGQISSEVPQNLSASRPQDRQFILSSKKLLLSDSGFYLCAWSKGKGQPQHFGDGTRLSIL.